Below, one T cell receptor beta chain is given with its context. The sample is drawn from a study of brain T cells in children with intractable seizures. Trimming took 3 bases from V and 2 from J, leaving 13 bases between them. Germline V CDR1 and CDR2: MDHEN, SYDVKM. CDR3 length: 15 residues. Sequencing was performed with immunoSEQ multiplex PCR; in TCRdb, only in-frame clones are kept and a portion is missing. In the table there are a few hundred thousand clones, about 94% of which are singletons. Time point indicated: blood from clinic visit 5 months post-surgery; TSC patient then seizure free. Only cases whose brain tissue showed the highest T cell transcript signatures were sequenced. Pre-surgery treatment included at least one anti-epileptic drug.

This TCR was recovered from a boy younger than two with tuberous sclerosis and intractable seizures. The chain has TRBV28 and TRBJ1-1, with D possibly TRBD1 on 6 matching bases. This specimen consisted of peripheral blood, obtained around 5 months after surgery. CDR3 nucleotides: TGTGCCAGCAGTTTGATGGGGGCGATTAACACTGAAGCTTTCTTT. Its translation is CASSLMGAINTEAFF.